This paragraph covers one T cell receptor beta chain sequence. Its specific antigen is unknown. No much larger clone exists at a distance of one base, and base qualities are not known. The sample belongs to a study of shared clonotypes between healthy human individuals (dated by TCRdb to 2018 to 2020). Study-level background: A few men and two women, aged 18 to 49 years, made up the cohort. To estimate repertoire size and how much clonotypes are shared between individuals, the study performed deep sequencing of blood TCR repertoires from 4 to 6 healthy adults. Per donor, three plates each were used for CD4 naive and CD4 memory, two for CD8 naive, and one for CD8 memory. Between about 0.8 and 8.9 billion PBMCs per donor were obtained by leukapheresis. Different laboratories and diverse techniques were used to prepare libraries and sequence TCR repertoires, to increase sequencing depth and limit assay-specific biases.

TCR CDR3 regions were amplified from genomic DNA by multiplex PCR using the deep immunoSEQ assay. Genomic DNA extracted from each cell subset was distributed evenly over all wells of several immunoSEQ 96-well plates, and each plate served as one replicate. For sorted subsets, approximately 210 ng of genomic DNA, equivalent to about 30,000 T cell genomes, went into each replicate PCR. The purified libraries were quantified using a Qubit 3.0 fluorometer, sized with a Bioanalyzer 2100, and then quantified again using the KAPA Library Quantification kit. A separate single-read 150-cycle Illumina NextSeq 550 flow cell was used to sequence each immunoSEQ 96-well plate. In the original analysis: Because the immunoSEQ output held only junctional sequences and lacked quality scores, the filtering could not match the filtering applied to full-length reads. To assign V/J genes and CDR3, sequences were annotated using PyIR, a Python wrapper for IgBLAST v1.9, with IMGT germline references. Any read was removed if the V/J assignment was weak (E-value above 1e-6), the CDR3 was missing, or the read contained stop codons, out-of-frame junctions, or ambiguous translated residues. A V3J clonotype was defined by an identical inferred V gene, J gene, and CDR3 amino acid sequence. Percentage overlap between repertoires was calculated by dividing the number of shared unique clonotypes by the size of the smaller repertoire. Three approaches were used to assess repertoire richness: RTK rarefaction, the Chao1 estimator, and Recon v2.1 estimates of unobserved clonotypes. Generation probabilities for all TCRbeta clonotypes obtained by the gDNA method from four donors were computed using OLGA. The table was pulled from immuneACCESS by TCRdb, which kept in-frame rearrangements only. Such tables lose some clones; where checked, under half of the loss comes from unresolved V genes, and the rest has no known cause. V, J and clone size reflect that table, while D and trimming were determined from the DNA. This sample comprises approximately 2.4 million clones, around 95% of them detected only once. The ten most abundant clones make up less than 0.15% of the sample.

Results the study describes overall, beyond this receptor: Rarefaction of sorted-subset datasets indicated incomplete sequencing despite the large sequencing depth. Only blood was sampled, and tissue TCR repertoires likely differ from those in blood. Because the study included a small number of donors, the genetic and exposure-history diversity represented was limited. Across four donors, 4.5% to 6.5% of naive CD4, around 3.5% of naive CD8, approximately 2.5% of memory CD4, and under 0.45% of memory CD8 clonotypes were shared. Estimated clonotype richness was generally larger for naive than for memory subsets. Compared with non-shared clonotypes, clonotypes shared by all four sorted-subset donors had higher generation probabilities. Pairwise subsampling indicated that sequencing depth was expected to affect the degree of clonotype sharing among donors.

CDR1 and CDR2 are read off the germline V gene as ENHRY and SYGVKD. Relative to germline, V is missing 0 bases and J is missing 5 bases, with 0 bases of the junction outside any gene match. Inclusive of the bounding cysteine and phenylalanine, the CDR3 is 13 residues long. The retained sequence is limited to the CDR3, 39 bases, with the frame set at the first base. Donors were healthy HIV-negative adults with no recently reported acute infections or vaccinations. Every donor was a Caucasian adult living in Nashville, Tennessee, USA. Magnetic negative selection was used to enrich CD4+ T cells, after which naive cells were positively selected on CD45RA and the negative fraction became the memory subset. Blood was obtained by leukapheresis, after which PBMCs were separated by Ficoll-Histopaque density gradient centrifugation and cryopreserved in liquid nitrogen vapor phase. Analytical flow cytometry was used to check the purity and quantity of each magnetically sorted T cell population. From each sorted fraction, genomic DNA was isolated and quantified by UV absorbance on a Nanodrop 2000c.

The chain joins TRBV10-3 to TRBJ2-7; 8 central nucleotides agree with TRBD2. The sequence came from a man between 18 and 35 years old in good health. The material sequenced was naive CD4+ T cells sorted from blood. The meaning of the sample's cell subset or site label: CD45RA+ positively selected. The CDR3 region reads CAISESGLDEQYF. The DNA sequence is given as TGTGCCATCAGTGAGTCGGGACTAGACGAGCAGTACTTC.